This T cell receptor beta chain was sequenced during a study of cytomegalovirus exposure and HLA in healthy donors. Study-wide points: Three CMV-associated chains proved CMV antigen-specific in vitro. An apparent linkage of common viral pathogens to several of the most significant clusters emerged in a later analysis.

The PCR employed 60 Vbeta primers together with 13 Jbeta primers. Sequencing was performed with immunoSEQ multiplex PCR; in TCRdb, only in-frame clones are kept and a portion is missing. The data contain around 78,000 clones, around three quarters of them singletons. The CDR3 is 14 amino acids. V shed 6 bases and J shed 2 bases, with 11 bases lying between them. Germline V CDR1 and CDR2: MNHEY, SMNVEV (reference sequence). Of note for this clone: What it recognizes is unknown.

This receptor was taken from a male donor in good health and CMV-seronegative. Sequencing was done on a sample of PBMCs. V and J are TRBV27 and TRBJ1-5; TRBD1 might be the D (6 bases). In DNA form, the CDR3 reads TGTGCCAGCAGGGGGGCTGGGGGCAATCAGCCCCAGCATTTT. It codes for CASRGAGGNQPQHF.